This T cell receptor (beta chain) appears in the sequencing data of a study of Ad26.COV2.S vaccination and SARS-CoV-2 variants. Repertoires were generated with immunoSEQ multiplex PCR, while TCRdb's copy carries only in-frame clones and drops some. The sample has 300,000 to 500,000 clones; about nine tenths are singletons. Treatment noted: roughly 20 received Ad26.COV2.S at low or high dose, single or two shots; several received placebo; per-sample allocation not given. Sampling took place 63 days after the first vaccine or placebo injection. Donor was an adult aged 18-55 years in Boston. V dropped 1 base and J dropped 7 bases, with 10 bases sitting between them. CDR1 and CDR2 from the germline V gene are ENHRY and SYGVKD. This CDR3 spans 14 amino acids.

The material sequenced was peripheral blood, taken in a trial of Ad26.COV2.S vaccine versus placebo. The chain employs TRBV10-3 and TRBJ1-4; D unresolved. The receptor was derived from a person between 18 and 65 years old who received the Ad26.COV2.S COVID-19 vaccine or a placebo. The CDR3 region is CAISELGLSEKLFF. Written as DNA, the CDR3 is TGTGCCATCAGTGAGTTGGGATTAAGTGAAAAACTGTTTTTT.